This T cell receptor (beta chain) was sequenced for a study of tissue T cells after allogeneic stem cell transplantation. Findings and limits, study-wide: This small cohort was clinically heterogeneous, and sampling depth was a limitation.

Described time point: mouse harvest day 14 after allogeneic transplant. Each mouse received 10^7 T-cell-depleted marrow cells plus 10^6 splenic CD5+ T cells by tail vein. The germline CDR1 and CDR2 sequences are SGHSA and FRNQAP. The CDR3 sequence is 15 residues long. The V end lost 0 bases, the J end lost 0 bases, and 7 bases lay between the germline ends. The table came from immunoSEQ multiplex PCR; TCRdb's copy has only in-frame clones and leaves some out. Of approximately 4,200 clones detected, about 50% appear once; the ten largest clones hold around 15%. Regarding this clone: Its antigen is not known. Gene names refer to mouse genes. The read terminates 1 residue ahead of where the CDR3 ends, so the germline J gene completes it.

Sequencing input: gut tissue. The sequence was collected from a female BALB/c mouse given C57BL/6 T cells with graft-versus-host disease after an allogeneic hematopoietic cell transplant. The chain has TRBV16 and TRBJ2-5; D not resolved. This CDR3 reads CASSLEVQNQDTQYF. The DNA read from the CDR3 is TGTGCAAGCAGCTTAGAGGTCCAGAACCAAGACACCCAGTAC.